This T cell receptor beta chain was found in a study of persistence of HIV-infected CD4 T cells. The wider study: Isolated cells were CMV- and HIV-1 Gag-responding CD4+ T cells. Broader study findings: Compared with CD3/CD28-stimulated cells, CMV- and Gag-responding cells showed lower TCRbeta richness.

Overlapping HIV-1 Gag 15-mer peptides at about 1 ug per peptide per mL were used. CD40L-negative CD69-negative CD45RO-high memory CD4+ T cells were sorted as populations depleted of antigen-responding cells. Donors had CD4+ T cell counts above 400 cells/uL and were CMV-seropositive. PBMCs were depleted of CD8+ T cells before stimulation. As concerns this clone: Its matching antigen is unknown.

This was the immunoSEQ version 4 assay in survey mode. Here immunoSEQ multiplex PCR was the method, and the copy in TCRdb shows in-frame clones only, minus some. Here the sample spans about 43,000 clones, around 78% being singletons. CDR1 MNHEY and CDR2 SVGAGI come from the germline V gene. CDR3 length: 15 residues. The germline V and J ends were trimmed by 4 bases and 2 bases, with 11 bases remaining between them. The gene calls are TRBV6-5 and TRBJ2-2, with D possibly being TRBD1 (6 bases). The sequence was collected from an adult man with HIV who was CMV-seropositive. The specimen was CD4+ T cells sorted from PBMCs after roughly 18-hour stimulation, collected from a patient who received antiretroviral therapy. The CDR3 DNA sequence: TGTGCCAGCAGTTTACAGGGCCCCAACACCGGGGAGCTGTTTTTT. Residues: CASSLQGPNTGELFF.